The clone carrying this T cell receptor beta chain was seen more than once but under ten times. The antigen is undetermined. This entry is derived from a study of beta chain features in type 1 diabetes. Study-level findings and limits: Whether TCRB rearrangement is influenced by HLA type was left unresolved in this analysis. The study found fewer insertions and more deletions at VDJ junctions in type 1 diabetes patients. Moderate yet significant TCRB CDR3 shortening was seen in Type 1 diabetes patients in all four CD4+ subsets.

CDR3 length: 18 residues. Trimming removed 3 bases from V and 7 bases from J; junction bases left unmatched: 15. Germline CDR1 is SEHNR and CDR2 is FQNEAQ (reference sequence). Sequencing targeted expressed TCRB transcripts, as all isolated RNA had been reverse transcribed. Naive, central memory and regulatory T cell samples produced a mean of roughly 3.9 million reads. Sequencing used immunoSEQ multiplex PCR; TCRdb keeps in-frame clones, though not all of them. The profile shows a few hundred thousand clones, 8% to 10% of them singletons. The sequence derives from a man aged 25-45 years with type 1 diabetes. The material sequenced was central memory CD4+ T cells from blood. This chain uses TRBV7-9 with TRBJ1-4; 9 bases are a match to TRBD1. The DNA of the CDR3 is TGTGCCAGCAGCTTCCCAAACCGGGACAGGGCTTGGGGTGAAAAACTGTTTTTT. It yields the protein CASSFPNRDRAWGEKLFF.